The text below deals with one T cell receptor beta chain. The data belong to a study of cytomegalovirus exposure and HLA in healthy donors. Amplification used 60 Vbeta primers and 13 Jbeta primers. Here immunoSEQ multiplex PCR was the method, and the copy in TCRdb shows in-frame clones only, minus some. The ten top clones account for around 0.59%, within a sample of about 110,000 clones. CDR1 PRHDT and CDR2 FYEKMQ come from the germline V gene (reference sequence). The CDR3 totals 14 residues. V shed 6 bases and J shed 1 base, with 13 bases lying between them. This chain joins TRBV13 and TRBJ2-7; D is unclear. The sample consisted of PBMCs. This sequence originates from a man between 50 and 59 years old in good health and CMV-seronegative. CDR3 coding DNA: TGTGCCAGCAGGTCAGCAGGTCGGTCCTACGAGCAGTACTTC. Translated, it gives CASRSAGRSYEQYF.